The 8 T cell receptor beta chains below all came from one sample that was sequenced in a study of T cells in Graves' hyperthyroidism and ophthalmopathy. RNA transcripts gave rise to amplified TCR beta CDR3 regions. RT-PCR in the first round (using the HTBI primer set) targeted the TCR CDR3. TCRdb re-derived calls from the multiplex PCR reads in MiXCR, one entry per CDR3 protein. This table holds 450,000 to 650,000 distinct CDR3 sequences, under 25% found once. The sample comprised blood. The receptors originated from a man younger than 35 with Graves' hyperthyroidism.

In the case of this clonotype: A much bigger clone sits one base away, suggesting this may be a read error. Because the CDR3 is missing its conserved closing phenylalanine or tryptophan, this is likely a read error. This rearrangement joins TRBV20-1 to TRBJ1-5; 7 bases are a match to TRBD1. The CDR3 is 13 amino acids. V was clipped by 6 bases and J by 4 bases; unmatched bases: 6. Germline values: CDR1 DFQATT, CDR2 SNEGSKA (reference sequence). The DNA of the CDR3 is TGCAGTGCCGTACAGGGGAGTAATCAGCCCCAGCATTTG. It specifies CSAVQGSNQPQHL.

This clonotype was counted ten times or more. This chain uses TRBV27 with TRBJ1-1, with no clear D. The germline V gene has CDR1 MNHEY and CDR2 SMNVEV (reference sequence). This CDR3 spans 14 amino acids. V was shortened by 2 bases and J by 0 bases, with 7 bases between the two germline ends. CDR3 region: CASSLPGMNTEAFF. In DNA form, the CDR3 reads TGTGCCAGCAGTTTACCGGGGATGAACACTGAAGCTTTCTTT.

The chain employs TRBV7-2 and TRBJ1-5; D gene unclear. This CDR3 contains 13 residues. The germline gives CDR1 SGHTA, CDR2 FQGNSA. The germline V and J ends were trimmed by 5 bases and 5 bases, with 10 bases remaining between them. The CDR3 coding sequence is TGTGCCAGCAGCCCCCATGCGGATCAGCCCCAGCATTTT. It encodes CASSPHADQPQHF.

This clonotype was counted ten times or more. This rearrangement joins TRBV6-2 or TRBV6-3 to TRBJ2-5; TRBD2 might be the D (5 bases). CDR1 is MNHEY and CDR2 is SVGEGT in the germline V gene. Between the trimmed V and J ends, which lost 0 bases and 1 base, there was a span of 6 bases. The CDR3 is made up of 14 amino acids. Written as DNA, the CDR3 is TGTGCCAGCAGTTACTCCGGGATCCAAGAGACCCAGTACTTC. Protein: CASSYSGIQETQYF.

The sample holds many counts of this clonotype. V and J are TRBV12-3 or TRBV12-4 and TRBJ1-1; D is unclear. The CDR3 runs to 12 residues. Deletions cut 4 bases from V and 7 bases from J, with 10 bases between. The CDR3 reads CASSSDTYEAFF. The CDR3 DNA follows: TGTGCCAGCAGTTCAGACACCTATGAAGCTTTCTTT.

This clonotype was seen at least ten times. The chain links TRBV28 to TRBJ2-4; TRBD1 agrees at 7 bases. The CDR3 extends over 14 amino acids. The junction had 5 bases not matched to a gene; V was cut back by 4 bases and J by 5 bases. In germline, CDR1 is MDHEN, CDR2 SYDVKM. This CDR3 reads CASSSTGTENIQYF. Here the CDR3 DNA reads TGTGCCAGCAGTTCGACAGGGACCGAAAACATTCAGTACTTC.

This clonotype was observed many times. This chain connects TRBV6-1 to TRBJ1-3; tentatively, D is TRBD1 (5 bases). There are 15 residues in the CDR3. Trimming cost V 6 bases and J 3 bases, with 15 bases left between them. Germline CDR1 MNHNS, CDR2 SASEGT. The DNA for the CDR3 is TGTGCCAGCAGCCCCTCCGTTGGGGGTGGAAACACCATATATTTT. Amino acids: CASSPSVGGGNTIYF.

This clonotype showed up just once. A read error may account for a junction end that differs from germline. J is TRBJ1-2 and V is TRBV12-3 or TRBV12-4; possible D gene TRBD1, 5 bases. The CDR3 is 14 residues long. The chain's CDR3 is CASSLTGRRYGHTF. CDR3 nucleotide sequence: TGTGCCAGCAGTTTAACAGGACGGAGGTATGGCCACACCTTC.